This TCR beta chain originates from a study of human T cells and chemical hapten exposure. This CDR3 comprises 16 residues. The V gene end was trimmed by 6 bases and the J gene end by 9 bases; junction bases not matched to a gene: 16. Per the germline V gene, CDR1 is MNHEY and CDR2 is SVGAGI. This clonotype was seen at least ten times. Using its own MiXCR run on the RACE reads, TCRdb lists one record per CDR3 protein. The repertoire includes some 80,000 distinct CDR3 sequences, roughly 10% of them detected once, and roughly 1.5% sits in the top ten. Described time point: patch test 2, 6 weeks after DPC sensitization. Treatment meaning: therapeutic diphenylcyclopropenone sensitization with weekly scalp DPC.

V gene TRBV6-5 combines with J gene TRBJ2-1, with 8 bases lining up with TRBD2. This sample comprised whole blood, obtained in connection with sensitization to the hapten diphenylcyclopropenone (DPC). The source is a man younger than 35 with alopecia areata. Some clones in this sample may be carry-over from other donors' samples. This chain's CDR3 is CASSSLGISGDGEQFF. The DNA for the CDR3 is TGTGCCAGCAGCTCCCTTGGGATTAGCGGGGATGGTGAGCAGTTCTTC.